A single sample is the source of the 11 T cell receptor beta chains below, sequenced in a study of blood T cell repertoires in COVID-19 (dated by TCRdb to 2018 to 2020). Library preparation employed the immunoSEQ multiplex PCR assay. Sourced from immuneACCESS, this table was stored by TCRdb with only in-frame sequences that have V and J called. A share of the clones is absent; for the studies checked, an unresolved V gene accounts for under half, and the remainder has no known explanation. In this sample the table shows about 410,000 clones, approximately 89% of which occur a single time. The ten most abundant clones make up about 1.8% of the sample. Sequencing was carried out using PBMCs or T cells enriched from blood (not recorded which). The receptors shown here come from a woman aged 25 to 39 who had recovered from COVID-19.

As to this clone: This CDR3 is also generated by other DNA sequences in the sample. The genes are TRBV19 and TRBJ2-1; perhaps TRBD1 as D (6 bases). Trimming removed 1 base from V and 0 bases from J, with 7 bases in between. CDR1 and CDR2 (germline): LNHDA, SQIVND (reference sequence). The CDR3 is 15 amino acids. The CDR3 DNA reads as TGTGCCAGTAGTATAGGAGGGGGCTCCTACAATGAGCAGTTCTTC. This codes for CASSIGGGSYNEQFF.

The chain uses TRBV7-9 and TRBJ1-1; a possible D gene is TRBD1 (5 bases). V lost 2 bases and J lost 1, with 11 bases in between. CDR1 SEHNR and CDR2 FQNEAQ come from the germline V gene (reference sequence). The CDR3 extends over 15 amino acids. The CDR3 spells CASSLRGLGNTEAFF. The CDR3 DNA reads as TGTGCCAGCAGCTTAAGGGGCCTGGGGAACACTGAAGCTTTCTTT.

The rearrangement uses TRBV3-1 (or the pseudogene TRBV3-2) and TRBJ1-3, with 10 bases fitting TRBD1. CDR3 size: 15 residues. V lost 7 bases, J lost 2 bases, and 5 bases stayed unmatched. Germline V gene lookup returns CDR1 LGHDT and CDR2 YNNKEL (reference sequence). CDR3 DNA sequence: TGTGCCAGCAACCGACAGGGGGCGCCTGGAAACACCATATATTTT. Its translation: CASNRQGAPGNTIYF.

The chain joins TRBV6-5 to TRBJ2-3; 7 nucleotides match TRBD1. The junction had 6 bases not matched to a gene; V was cut back by 4 bases and J by 2 bases. This CDR3 comprises 15 residues. CDR1 is MNHEY and CDR2 is SVGAGI in the germline V gene. CDR3 coding DNA: TGTGCCAGCAGTTCCCTGGGACAGCCCACAGATACGCAGTATTTT. As protein: CASSSLGQPTDTQYF.

This chain uses TRBV5-4 with TRBJ2-1; 10 bases map to TRBD2. CDR1 is SGHNT, CDR2 YYREEE, per germline (reference sequence). There are 15 residues in the CDR3. V lost 5 bases and J lost 3; bases outside the gene matches: 5. CDR3 in amino acids: CASRDLAGVYNEQFF. The CDR3 bases are TGTGCCAGCAGGGACCTAGCGGGAGTCTACAATGAGCAGTTCTTC.

The chain carries TRBV28 and TRBJ2-1; the D gene is possibly TRBD2 (5 bases). The V gene's germline CDR1 is MDHEN and CDR2 SYDVKM. Trimming stripped 5 bases from V and 7 bases from J, with 33 bases between. The CDR3 is 20 amino acids. The CDR3 DNA is TGTGCCAGCAGTATACTCACTAGTTTTGATGATCTGGTCTTGGGGAATGAGCAGTTCTTC. Translated: CASSILTSFDDLVLGNEQFF.

This rearrangement joins TRBV28 to TRBJ2-5; TRBD2 might be the D (6 bases). This CDR3 region has 13 residues. V shed 6 bases and J shed 2 bases, with 10 bases lying between them. Germline assignment: CDR1 MDHEN and CDR2 SYDVKM. CDR3 region: CASSAGQQETQYF. The CDR3 DNA sequence: TGTGCCAGCAGCGCGGGGCAGCAAGAGACCCAGTACTTC.

This sequence joins TRBV3-1 (or the pseudogene TRBV3-2) and TRBJ1-6; 7 nucleotides align to TRBD1. J gave up 9 bases and V 6 bases, and 8 bases lay outside the gene matches. The CDR3 totals 14 residues. Germline-derived CDR1 and CDR2 are LGHDT and YNNKEL (reference sequence). CDR3 protein: CASRQTGIGSPLHF. The DNA of the CDR3 is TGTGCCAGCAGACAGACAGGGATTGGTTCACCCCTCCACTTT.

This chain connects TRBV6-9 to TRBJ2-3; TRBD1 is a possible D gene (6 bases). CDR3 length: 18 amino acids. Germline V CDR1 and CDR2: MNHGY, SVAAGI. Trimming left V 0 bases short and J 0 bases short, with 16 bases between. CDR3 amino acids: CASSYSFSGTLSTDTQYF. CDR3 DNA sequence: TGTGCCAGCAGTTATTCTTTCTCCGGGACACTCAGCACAGATACGCAGTATTTT.

The rearrangement links TRBV7-2 to TRBJ1-6; the D gene is possibly TRBD1 (5 bases). The CDR3 spans 18 residues. V shed 1 base and J shed 3 bases, with 16 bases lying between them. Germline CDR1 SGHTA, CDR2 FQGNSA. CDR3 DNA sequence: TGTGCCAGCAGCTTAGGCCGATCCGAAGGGGTCTATAATTCACCCCTCCACTTT. Translated, it gives CASSLGRSEGVYNSPLHF.

This chain uses TRBV27 with TRBJ2-3; the D is unclear. Trimming pared 3 bases from V and 3 bases from J, leaving 10 bases between. The CDR3 length is 14 residues. CDR1 is MNHEY, CDR2 SMNVEV, per germline (reference sequence). The CDR3 region has the DNA TGTGCCAGCAGTTTCGAGGTCGGGACAGATACGCAGTATTTT. It codes for CASSFEVGTDTQYF.